Reported below is one TCR beta chain. Its target is not known. Germline values: CDR1 MGHDK, CDR2 SYGVNS. V lost 10 bases and J lost 0, with 9 bases in between. The CDR3 loop spans 13 amino acids. Then a second PCR, running roughly 7 to 12 cycles, was carried out with a sample-barcoded 5' primer and a J-beta primer mix. Each cDNA molecule was tagged by a template-switch adaptor with 12 random nucleotides. MiXCR, applied by TCRdb to the 5' RACE reads, yields one record per CDR3 protein. The sample has hundreds of thousands of distinct CDR3 sequences; roughly three fifths are singletons. This entry comes from a study of blood T cells in healthy people across ages. Broader study findings: As naive T cell percentage varied, TCR beta diversity correlated strongly with it.

The clonotype was recovered from a man aged 35 to 55 in good health. Sequenced sample: blood. The V gene is TRBV25-1, the J gene TRBJ1-4; D unresolved. As DNA, the CDR3 is TGTGCCACCAGCGTTTCAACTAATGAAAAACTGTTTTTT. Translated, it gives CATSVSTNEKLFF.